Sequencing of this TCR beta chain was carried out in a study of CD8+CD57+ T cells in acquired aplastic anemia. Study in general: Sorting CD4+ and CD8+ cells gave DNA averaging about 3.2 ug. CD4+ cell libraries from healthy donors averaged approximately 9.8 million reads. Study findings and constraints: Around 30 sequences, all CD8+ CDR3, were shared between patients and controls.

The CDR3 consists of 15 residues. The germline V gene encodes CDR1 PRHDT and CDR2 FYEKMQ (reference sequence). V lost 6 bases to trimming and J lost 0 bases, with 15 bases between them. This clonotype was found many times. The antigen is not known. Genomic DNA, the template, was used for profiling of the TCR beta VDJ and CDR3. One entry per CDR3 protein, called by TCRdb with MiXCR from the reads. Counted here are about 68,000 distinct CDR3 sequences, under 65% occurring once; the ten biggest clones make up approximately 8.3%. Sequenced: sorted CD4+, CD8+, or CD8+CD57+ T cells (not recorded which) from PBMCs. The genes are TRBV13 and TRBJ2-7; D may correspond to TRBD1 or TRBD2 (5 bases each). This TCR was sampled from a human donor in good health, serving as a control. CDR3 DNA sequence: TGTGCCAGCAGGGCCGGGACGGGAAGCTCCTACGAGCAGTACTTC. Its translation: CASRAGTGSSYEQYF.